This T cell receptor beta chain stems from a study of cytomegalovirus exposure and HLA in healthy donors. Study details: It was reported in a later analysis that the 120 validation repertoires used the same platform as the approximately 620 first-cohort repertoires. Notes on the study in general: Researchers reported that three CMV-associated chains were confirmed in vitro as CMV antigen-specific. A later analysis found first-cohort TCR clusters tended to co-occur in the approximately 110 validation repertoires. The study labeled 170 or so TCR beta chains cytomegalovirus-associated.

For this clone: Its antigen is currently unknown.

Sequenced by immunoSEQ multiplex PCR; TCRdb stores in-frame clones only, minus some. Among tens of thousands of clones listed, about 96% were seen once. V lost 3 bases, J lost 8 bases, and 10 bases lay in between. The CDR3 is 12 residues long. The germline gives CDR1 ENHRY, CDR2 SYGVKD. This rearrangement joins TRBV10-3 to TRBJ1-2; D is possibly TRBD1 (5 bases). Sequenced: PBMCs. The receptor's source is a woman younger than 30 in good health and CMV-seronegative. CDR3 bases: TGTGCCATCAGTGAACAGGCGAGCGGCTACACCTTC. Protein: CAISEQASGYTF.